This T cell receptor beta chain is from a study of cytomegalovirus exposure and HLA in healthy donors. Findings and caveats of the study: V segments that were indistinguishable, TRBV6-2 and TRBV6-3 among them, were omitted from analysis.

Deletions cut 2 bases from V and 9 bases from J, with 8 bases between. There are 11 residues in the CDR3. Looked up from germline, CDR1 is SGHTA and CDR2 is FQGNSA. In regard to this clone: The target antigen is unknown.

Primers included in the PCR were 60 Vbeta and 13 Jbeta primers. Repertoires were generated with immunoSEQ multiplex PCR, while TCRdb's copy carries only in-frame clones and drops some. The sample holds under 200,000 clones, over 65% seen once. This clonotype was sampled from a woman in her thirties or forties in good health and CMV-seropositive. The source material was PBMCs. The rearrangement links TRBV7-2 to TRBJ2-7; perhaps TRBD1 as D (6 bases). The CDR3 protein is CASSLSRGQYF. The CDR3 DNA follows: TGTGCCAGCAGCTTAAGCAGGGGGCAGTACTTC. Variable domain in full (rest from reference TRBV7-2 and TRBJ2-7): GAGVSQSPSNKVTEKGKDVELRCDPISGHTALYWYRQSLGQGLEFLIYFQGNSAPDKSGLPSDRFSAERTGGSVSTLTIQRTQQEDSAVYLCASSLSRGQYFGPGTRLTVT.